One T cell receptor beta chain is described in this entry. Study processing details: Nucleated cell counts were estimated from reference gene primer amplification. The assay was immunoSEQ multiplex PCR, and TCRdb's table has in-frame clones only and misses some. V and J calls and clone size follow that table, whereas D and trimming were derived from the DNA. The profile shows 20,000 or so clones, 84% of them singletons. V was pared by 4 bases and J by 0 bases, with 8 bases of the junction left unmatched. This CDR3 comprises 17 residues. CDR1 and CDR2 (germline): SGHTS, YDEGEE. The entry originates in a study of blood T cell repertoires in COVID-19. Overall study: The United States, Italy and Spain supplied acute and convalescent COVID-19 samples. PBMCs, B-cell-depleted T cells, or T cells provided the cDNA or gDNA that made up the material.

The chain combines TRBV5-8 with TRBJ2-3; 10 bases line up with TRBD1. The sequencing sample was made of peripheral blood. This TCR came from a man aged 35-49 years with acute or convalescent COVID-19. For the CDR3, the DNA is TGTGCCAGCAGCCGACGGACAGGGGGTGATAGCACAGATACGCAGTATTTT. This sequence encodes CASSRRTGGDSTDTQYF.